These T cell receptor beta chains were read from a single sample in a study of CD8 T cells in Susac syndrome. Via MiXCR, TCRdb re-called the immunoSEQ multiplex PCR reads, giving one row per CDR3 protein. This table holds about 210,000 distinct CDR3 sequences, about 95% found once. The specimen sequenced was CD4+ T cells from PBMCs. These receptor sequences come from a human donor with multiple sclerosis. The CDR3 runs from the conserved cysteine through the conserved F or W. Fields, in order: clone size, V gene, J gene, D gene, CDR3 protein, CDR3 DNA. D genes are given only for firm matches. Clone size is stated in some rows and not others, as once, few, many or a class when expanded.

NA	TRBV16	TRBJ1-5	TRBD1	CASSPLRQGGNQPQHF	TGTGCCAGCAGCCCTTTAAGACAGGGCGGCAATCAGCCCCAGCATTTT
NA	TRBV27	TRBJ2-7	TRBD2	CASSLTSGRIEQYF	TGTGCCAGCAGCCTGACTAGCGGGAGAATCGAGCAGTACTTC
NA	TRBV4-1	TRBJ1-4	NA	CASRNFTGVNEKLFF	TGCGCCAGCAGAAATTTTACCGGGGTTAATGAAAAACTGTTTTTT
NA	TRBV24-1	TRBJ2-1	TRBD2	CATASGRGGNEQFF	TGTGCCACTGCGAGCGGGAGAGGAGGCAATGAGCAGTTCTTC
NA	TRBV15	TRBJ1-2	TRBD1	CATSRNRQGMGYTF	TGTGCCACCAGCAGAAATAGACAGGGGATGGGCTACACCTTC
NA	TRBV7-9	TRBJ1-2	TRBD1	CASSSYTTGMDGYTF	TGTGCCAGCAGCTCCTATACGACAGGGATGGATGGCTACACCTTC
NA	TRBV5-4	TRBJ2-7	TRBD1	CASSFVGTGGEQYF	TGTGCCAGCAGCTTCGTCGGGACAGGGGGCGAGCAGTACTTC
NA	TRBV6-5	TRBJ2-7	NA	CASSYSRGPTYEQYF	TGTGCCAGCAGTTACTCAAGGGGTCCAACCTACGAGCAGTACTTC
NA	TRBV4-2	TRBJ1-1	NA	CASSQDSVRETEAFF	TGTGCCAGCAGCCAAGATTCAGTTCGGGAGACTGAAGCTTTCTTT
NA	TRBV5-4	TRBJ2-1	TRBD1	CASSRRQGIDNEQFF	TGTGCCAGCAGCCGAAGACAGGGAATTGACAATGAGCAGTTCTTC
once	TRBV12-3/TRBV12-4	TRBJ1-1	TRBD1	CASTSKGAAAFF	TGTGCCAGCACCTCGAAGGGGGCCGCAGCTTTCTTT
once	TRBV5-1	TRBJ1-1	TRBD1	CASNVGTGRQAFF	TGCGCCAGCAACGTAGGGACAGGGCGCCAAGCTTTCTTT
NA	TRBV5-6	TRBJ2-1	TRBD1	CASAGGGNEQFF	TGTGCCAGCGCAGGGGGCGGCAATGAGCAGTTCTTC
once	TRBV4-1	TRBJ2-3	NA	CASSQDSGRATTDTQYF	TGCGCCAGCAGCCAAGATTCTGGCAGGGCAACCACAGATACGCAGTATTTT
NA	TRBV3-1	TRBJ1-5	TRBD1	CASSHSTGGNQPQHF	TGTGCCAGCAGCCATTCTACAGGGGGCAATCAGCCCCAGCATTTT
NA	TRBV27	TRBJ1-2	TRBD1	CASRGQGYNYGYTF	TGTGCCAGTCGGGGACAGGGATATAACTATGGCTACACCTTC
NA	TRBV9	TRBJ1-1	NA	CASSVGGRRNTEAFF	TGTGCCAGCAGCGTAGGTGGGAGAAGGAACACTGAAGCTTTCTTT
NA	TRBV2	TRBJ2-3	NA	CASNHGSDTQYF	TGTGCCAGCAATCATGGGTCAGATACGCAGTATTTT
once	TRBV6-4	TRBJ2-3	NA	CASLRLSTDTQYF	TGTGCCAGCCTCAGACTGAGCACAGATACGCAGTATTTT
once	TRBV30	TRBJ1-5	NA	CAWTPRGLNQPQHF	TGTGCCTGGACGCCGAGGGGTCTCAATCAGCCCCAGCATTTT
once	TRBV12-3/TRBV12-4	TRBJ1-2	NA	CASSFKRNYGYTF	TGTGCCAGCAGTTTCAAACGGAACTATGGCTACACCTTC
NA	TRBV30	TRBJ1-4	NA	CASRGEEKLFF	TGTGCCTCCAGAGGGGAGGAAAAACTGTTTTTT
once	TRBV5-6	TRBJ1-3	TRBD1	CASSPSLNRGGNTIYF	TGTGCCAGCAGCCCCTCTTTAAACAGGGGTGGAAACACCATATATTTT
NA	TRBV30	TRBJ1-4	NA	CAWSVWSTGTNEKLFF	TGTGCCTGGAGTGTTTGGAGTACAGGGACTAATGAAAAACTGTTTTTT